This TCR beta chain was profiled in a study of response to subunit inactivated influenza vaccine. TCRdb redid the calling of the RT-PCR reads with MiXCR, one entry per CDR3 protein. Here the sample spans 150,000 to 200,000 distinct CDR3 sequences, about an eighth being singletons. The CDR3 spans 15 residues. Trimming removed 6 bases from V and 0 bases from J; junction bases left unmatched: 5. The germline V gene has CDR1 LNHDA and CDR2 SQIVND (reference sequence). These data were also reused for a study on T cells expressing NK-cell markers. From that second work: 5'RACE template switching with UMIs produced the TCR beta cDNA. Most of the eight sequenced donors tested HCMV-seropositive; one tested seronegative.

The V call is TRBV19, the J call TRBJ1-5; 7 positions match TRBD1. The TCR sequence derives from a man in his fifties who received an inactivated influenza vaccine. The sample in question was CD8+ T cells sorted from PBMCs, obtained approximately 12 days after vaccination. DNA of the CDR3: TGTGCCAGTAGCGTATACAGGGGTAGCAATCAGCCCCAGCATTTT. This translates into CASSVYRGSNQPQHF. The variable domain in full, with the rest retrieved from reference TRBV19 and TRBJ1-5, is DGGITQSPKYLFRKEGQNVTLSCEQNLNHDAMYWYRQDPGQGLRLIYYSQIVNDFQKGDIAEGYSVSREKKESFPLTVTSAQKNPTAFYLCASSVYRGSNQPQHFGDGTRLSIL.